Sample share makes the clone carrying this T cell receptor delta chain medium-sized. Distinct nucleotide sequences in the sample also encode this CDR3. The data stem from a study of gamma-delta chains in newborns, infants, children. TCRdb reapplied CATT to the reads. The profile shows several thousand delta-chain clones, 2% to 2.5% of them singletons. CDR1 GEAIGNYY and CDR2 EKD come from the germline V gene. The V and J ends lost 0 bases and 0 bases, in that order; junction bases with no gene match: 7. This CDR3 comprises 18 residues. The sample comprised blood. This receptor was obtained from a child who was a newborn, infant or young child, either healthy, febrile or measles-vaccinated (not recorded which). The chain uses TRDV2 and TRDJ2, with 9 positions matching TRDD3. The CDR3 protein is CACDTWGYDRALTAQLFF. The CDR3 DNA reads TGTGCCTGTGACACCTGGGGATACGATAGGGCTTTGACAGCACAACTCTTCTTT.